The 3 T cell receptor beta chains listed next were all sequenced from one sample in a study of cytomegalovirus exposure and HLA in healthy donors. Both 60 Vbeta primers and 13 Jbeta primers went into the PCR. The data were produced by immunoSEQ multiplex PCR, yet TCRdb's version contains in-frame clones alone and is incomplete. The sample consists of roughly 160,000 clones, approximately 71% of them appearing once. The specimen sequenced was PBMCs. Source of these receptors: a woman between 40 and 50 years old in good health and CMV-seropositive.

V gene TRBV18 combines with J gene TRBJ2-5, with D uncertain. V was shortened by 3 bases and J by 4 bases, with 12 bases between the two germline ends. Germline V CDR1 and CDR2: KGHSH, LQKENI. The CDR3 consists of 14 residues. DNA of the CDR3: TGTGCCAGCTCACCGGAGCGAGCGTTAGAGACCCAGTACTTC. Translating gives CASSPERALETQYF. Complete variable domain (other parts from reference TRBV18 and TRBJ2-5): NAGVMQNPRHLVRRRGQEARLRCSPMKGHSHVYWYRQLPEEGLKFMVYLQKENIIDESGMPKERFSAEFPKEGPSILRIQQVVRGDSAAYFCASSPERALETQYFGPGTRLLVL.

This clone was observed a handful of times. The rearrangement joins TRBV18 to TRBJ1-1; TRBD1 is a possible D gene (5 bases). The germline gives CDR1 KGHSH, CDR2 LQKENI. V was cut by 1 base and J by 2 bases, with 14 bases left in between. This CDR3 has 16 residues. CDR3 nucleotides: TGTGCCAGCTCACCACAATTAGGGGATGGAAACACTGAAGCTTTCTTT. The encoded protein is CASSPQLGDGNTEAFF.

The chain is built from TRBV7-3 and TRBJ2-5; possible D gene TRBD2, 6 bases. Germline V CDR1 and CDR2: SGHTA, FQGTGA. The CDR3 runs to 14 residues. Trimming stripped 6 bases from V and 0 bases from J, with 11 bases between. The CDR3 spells CASSLGGDQETQYF. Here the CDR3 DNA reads TGTGCCAGCAGTCTAGGAGGGGACCAAGAGACCCAGTACTTC.